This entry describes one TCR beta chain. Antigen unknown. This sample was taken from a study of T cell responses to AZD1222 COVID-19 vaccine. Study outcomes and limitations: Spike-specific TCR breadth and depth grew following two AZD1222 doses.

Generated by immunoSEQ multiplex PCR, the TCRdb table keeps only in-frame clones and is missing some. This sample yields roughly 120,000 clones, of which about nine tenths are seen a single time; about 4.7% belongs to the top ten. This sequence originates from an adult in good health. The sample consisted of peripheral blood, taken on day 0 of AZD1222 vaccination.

For the CDR3, the DNA is TGCGCCAGCAGCTTGTCCCACTACGAGCAGTACTTC. Encoded protein: CASSLSHYEQYF. This chain uses TRBV5-1 with TRBJ2-7; D not certain. CDR1 SGHRS and CDR2 YFSETQ come from the germline V gene. V was cut by 1 base and J by 3 bases, with 5 bases left in between. This CDR3 is 12 amino acids long.